This passage covers 11 T cell receptor beta chains from one sample sequenced in a study of regulatory T cells. The study's findings and limits: Compared with autologous conventional CD4+ cells and control regulatory cells, CD3G-deficient regulatory T cells showed reduced diversity.

Antigen specificity for these receptors is unknown. The primer mix had 52 TRBV and 13 TRBJ primers. Sequencing was performed with immunoSEQ multiplex PCR; in TCRdb, only in-frame clones are kept and a portion is missing. The sample consists of over 2,000 clones, more than 85% of them appearing once. Sequencing used CD4+ Tregs sorted from blood. These receptors all come from a child under 18 with CD3G deficiency.

The chain links TRBV5-1 to TRBJ1-2; possibly TRBD1 for D (5 bases). V was cut by 4 bases and J by 4 bases, with 11 bases left in between. Germline V gene data show CDR1 as SGHRS and CDR2 as YFSETQ. There are 13 residues in the CDR3. CDR3 DNA: TGCGCCAGCAGCCGCACAGGTGTCTATGGCTACACCTTC. This codes for CASSRTGVYGYTF.

This clone was counted between two and nine times. The rearrangement uses TRBV6-1 and TRBJ2-6; D gene ambiguous. The CDR3 sequence is 15 residues long. CDR1 and CDR2 (germline): MNHNS, SASEGT. V lost 6 bases to trimming and J lost 3 bases, with 12 bases between them. As DNA, the CDR3 is TGTGCCAGCAGACCGGTGATTGGTGGGGCCAACGTCCTGACTTTC. Protein product: CASRPVIGGANVLTF.

This chain uses TRBV10-3 with TRBJ2-3, with 9 bases lining up with TRBD2. Trimming at V came to 2 bases and at J to 4 bases, leaving 7 bases not matched to a gene. Per germline, CDR1 ENHRY and CDR2 SYGVKD. The CDR3 is 16 amino acids. The CDR3 sequence: CAISEGLAGAADTQYF. The CDR3 coding sequence is TGTGCCATCAGTGAGGGGTTAGCGGGGGCCGCAGATACGCAGTATTTT.

V is TRBV28 and J is TRBJ1-4; D gene ambiguous. Germline V gene sequence: CDR1 MDHEN, CDR2 SYDVKM. V was shortened by 4 bases and J by 8 bases, with 14 bases between the two germline ends. The CDR3 is 14 amino acids. CDR3 protein: CASSSPHSSEKLFF. The CDR3 DNA is TGTGCCAGCAGTTCTCCACACTCATCAGAAAAACTGTTTTTT.

The chain carries TRBV19 and TRBJ2-6; D ambiguous. This CDR3 comprises 15 residues. Trimming cost V 7 bases and J 0 bases, with 10 bases left between them. Germline V gives CDR1 LNHDA, CDR2 SQIVND (reference sequence). The CDR3 sequence: CASKPAGSGANVLTF. The DNA of the CDR3 is TGTGCCAGTAAGCCGGCTGGCTCTGGGGCCAACGTCCTGACTTTC. Full variable domain (rest looked up from reference TRBV19 and TRBJ2-6): DGGITQSPKYLFRKEGQNVTLSCEQNLNHDAMYWYRQDPGQGLRLIYYSQIVNDFQKGDIAEGYSVSREKKESFPLTVTSAQKNPTAFYLCASKPAGSGANVLTFGAGSRLTVL.

The genes are TRBV5-1 and TRBJ2-2, with D tentatively TRBD2 (6 bases). The germline gives CDR1 SGHRS, CDR2 YFSETQ. This CDR3 is 15 amino acids long. Trimming stripped 4 bases from V and 0 bases from J, with 10 bases between. CDR3 protein: CASSQGLTNTGELFF. The CDR3 DNA sequence: TGCGCCAGCAGCCAGGGACTGACGAACACCGGGGAGCTGTTTTTT.

The chain carries TRBV7-8 and TRBJ2-7; 10 nucleotides agree with TRBD2. CDR3 length: 16 amino acids. The V gene's germline CDR1 is SGHVS and CDR2 FQNEAQ. The J segment lost 5 bases and the V segment lost 1 base, leaving 8 bases of the junction unmatched. The CDR3 region has the DNA TGTGCCAGCAGCTTAGGGCAACGAACTAGCGGGAACGAGCAGTACTTC. Translated, it gives CASSLGQRTSGNEQYF. The whole variable domain, remainder taken from reference TRBV7-8 and TRBJ2-7, is GAGVSQSPRYKVAKRGQDVALRCDPISGHVSLFWYQQALGQGPEFLTYFQNEAQLDKSGLPSDRFFAERPEGSVSTLKIQRTQQEDSAVYLCASSLGQRTSGNEQYFGPGTRLTVT.

This rearrangement joins TRBV5-1 to TRBJ2-6; D may be TRBD1 (5 bases). Looked up from germline, CDR1 is SGHRS and CDR2 is YFSETQ. Between the trimmed V and J ends, which lost 7 bases and 1 base, there was a span of 12 bases. The CDR3 has 15 residues. The CDR3 nucleotides read TGCGCCAGCCGCTCGTCAGGGTCTGGGGCCAACGTCCTGACTTTC. Amino acid sequence: CASRSSGSGANVLTF.

This clone was picked up one time. The chain joins TRBV11-1 to TRBJ2-1, with TRBD2 identical over 8 bases. The CDR3 loop spans 17 amino acids. The V and J ends lost 5 bases and 6 bases, in that order; junction bases with no gene match: 15. CDR1 is SGHAT, CDR2 FQDESV, per germline (reference sequence). Written as DNA, the CDR3 is TGTGCCAGCAGCCCTCGACTAGCGCGGGGGATATTCAATGAGCAGTTCTTC. Its translation: CASSPRLARGIFNEQFF.

V gene TRBV7-9 combines with J gene TRBJ1-1, with D possibly TRBD1 on 5 matching bases. Germline loops: CDR1 SEHNR, CDR2 FQNEAQ (reference sequence). With 4 bases removed from V and 9 bases from J, the gap between germline ends came to 12 bases. The CDR3 is made up of 12 amino acids. CDR3 amino acids: CASSSQGYKAFF. CDR3 bases: TGTGCCAGCAGCTCCCAGGGTTATAAAGCTTTCTTT.

The gene calls are TRBV28 and TRBJ2-7; 7 nucleotides align to TRBD2. J lost 3 bases, V lost 5 bases, and 13 bases had no gene match. The germline V gene encodes CDR1 MDHEN and CDR2 SYDVKM. The CDR3 is 16 amino acids. The CDR3 is CASSPWVGGSGYEQYF. The CDR3 DNA is TGTGCCAGCAGTCCATGGGTGGGGGGGAGTGGCTACGAGCAGTACTTC.